Listed here are 14 T cell receptor beta chains from one sample, sequenced in a study of blood T cell repertoires in COVID-19. Clones were read by immunoSEQ multiplex PCR, and TCRdb kept only the in-frame ones, dropping some. The profile covers some 220,000 clones, with about 85% appearing a single time and about 12% taken by the ten largest. The sequencing sample was made of peripheral blood. These receptors were taken from a woman between 18 and 29 years old who had recovered from COVID-19.

The chain joins TRBV19 to TRBJ2-5, with D unclear. Between the trimmed V and J ends, which lost 5 bases and 4 bases, there was a span of 11 bases. This CDR3 contains 13 residues. CDR1 and CDR2 (germline): LNHDA, SQIVND (reference sequence). The CDR3 here is CASSPFGAETQYF. Here the CDR3 DNA reads TGTGCCAGTAGTCCCTTCGGAGCAGAGACCCAGTACTTC. The full variable domain, completed using reference TRBV19 and TRBJ2-5, is DGGITQSPKYLFRKEGQNVTLSCEQNLNHDAMYWYRQDPGQGLRLIYYSQIVNDFQKGDIAEGYSVSREKKESFPLTVTSAQKNPTAFYLCASSPFGAETQYFGPGTRLLVL.

The chain combines TRBV2 with TRBJ1-2; D might be TRBD1 (5 bases). The germline gives CDR1 SNHLY, CDR2 FYNNEI. Trimming shortened V by 8 bases and J by 3 bases, and 13 bases separated the two germline ends. The CDR3 totals 13 residues. The CDR3 region has the DNA TGTGCCAGCGAACGGTCGGGGGACTATGGCTACACCTTC. Protein sequence: CASERSGDYGYTF.

The J gene is TRBJ2-1, the V gene TRBV2, with D perhaps TRBD2 (5 bases). Per the germline V gene, CDR1 is SNHLY and CDR2 is FYNNEI. This CDR3 region has 12 residues. The V end lost 8 bases, the J end lost 6 bases, and 11 bases lay between the germline ends. CDR3 bases: TGTGCCAGCGAGGAGGTAGGCAATGAGCAGTTCTTC. Encoded protein: CASEEVGNEQFF.

The chain couples TRBV5-1 to TRBJ2-1; unclear D gene. Per germline, CDR1 SGHRS and CDR2 YFSETQ. The CDR3 is made up of 14 amino acids. Trimming took 0 bases from V and 0 from J, leaving 4 bases between them. The CDR3 sequence is CASSLDSSYNEQFF. The CDR3, as DNA: TGCGCCAGCAGCTTGGACAGCTCCTACAATGAGCAGTTCTTC.

The chain links TRBV29-1 to TRBJ2-1; 11 bases align to TRBD2. Germline CDR1 SQVTM, CDR2 ANQGSEA. There are 15 residues in the CDR3. V lost 7 bases to trimming and J lost 12 bases; unmatched junction nucleotides: 17. In DNA form, the CDR3 reads TGCAGCGGGCTCCGGTCGACTAGCGGGACACCCTTGCAGTTCTTC. It codes for CSGLRSTSGTPLQFF.

The chain has TRBV6-5 and TRBJ2-2; D unresolved. Germline V gene lookup returns CDR1 MNHEY and CDR2 SVGAGI. The CDR3 runs to 15 residues. Trimming took off 6 bases at V and 0 bases at J, with 11 bases between the two ends. The CDR3 is CASSPDNSNTGELFF. For the CDR3, the DNA is TGTGCCAGCAGCCCCGACAACTCGAACACCGGGGAGCTGTTTTTT.

The chain is built from TRBV10-1 and TRBJ2-3, with 7 bases that match TRBD2. The CDR3 contains 15 residues. Germline values: CDR1 WNHNN, CDR2 SYGVQD (reference sequence). Trimming at V came to 3 bases and at J to 2 bases, leaving 5 bases not matched to a gene. CDR3 bases: TGCGCCAGCAGTGACACGGGAGGCTTCACAGATACGCAGTATTTT. Translating it yields CASSDTGGFTDTQYF.

The CDR3 reads CASSPQGGSSTGELFF. In DNA, the CDR3 is TGTGCCAGCTCACCCCAAGGCGGGAGTAGCACCGGGGAGCTGTTTTTT. The chain is built from TRBV18 and TRBJ2-2; the match to TRBD2 covers 7 bases. V lost 3 bases and J lost 4; bases outside the gene matches: 8. CDR3 length: 16 amino acids. The V gene's germline CDR1 is KGHSH and CDR2 LQKENI.

V and J are TRBV27 and TRBJ2-3; TRBD2 is a possible D gene (6 bases). The CDR3 is made up of 14 amino acids. V was cut by 8 bases and J by 2 bases, with 14 bases left in between. Germline V gene data show CDR1 as MNHEY and CDR2 as SMNVEV (reference sequence). CDR3 bases: TGTGCCAGCCGGACGGGACTCGCCACAGATACGCAGTATTTT. Translated: CASRTGLATDTQYF.

J is TRBJ2-2 and V is TRBV2; weak D call: TRBD2 (6 bases). Germline CDR1 SNHLY, CDR2 FYNNEI. Trimming cost V 0 bases and J 6 bases, with 8 bases left between them. The CDR3 has 14 residues. Here the CDR3 DNA reads TGTGCCAGCAGTGAAGCCTGGGGGGCCGGGGAGCTGTTTTTT. Translated: CASSEAWGAGELFF.

This chain joins TRBV28 and TRBJ1-1; TRBD1 is a possible D gene (6 bases). V lost 1 base to trimming and J lost 0 bases, with 15 bases between them. The CDR3 length is 17 residues. Germline V CDR1 and CDR2: MDHEN, SYDVKM. The CDR3 sequence: CASSLLTGTRLNTEAFF. The CDR3 region has the DNA TGTGCCAGCAGTTTATTAACCGGGACAAGGCTGAACACTGAAGCTTTCTTT.

This chain joins TRBV24-1 and TRBJ1-4; 7 nucleotides agree with TRBD1. The CDR3 totals 18 residues. V lost 8 bases and J lost 3; bases outside the gene matches: 17. Germline values: CDR1 KGHDR, CDR2 SFDVKD. CDR3 sequence: CATTKTGTVRGSNEKLFF. In DNA, the CDR3 is TGTGCCACCACCAAGACAGGGACGGTTCGGGGCTCTAATGAAAAACTGTTTTTT.

This chain uses TRBV15 with TRBJ2-3; D perhaps matches TRBD1 (5 bases). Trimming removed 1 base at V and 3 bases at J, with 11 bases between. This CDR3 comprises 15 residues. The germline V gene encodes CDR1 LNHNV and CDR2 YYDKDF (reference sequence). CDR3 nucleotide sequence: TGTGCCACCAGCAGAGTATCGACAGTGACAGATACGCAGTATTTT. Protein product: CATSRVSTVTDTQYF.

This sequence joins TRBV7-4 and TRBJ2-3, with TRBD2 identical over 7 bases. The germline CDR1 and CDR2 sequences are SGHVT and SQSDAQ. This CDR3 spans 21 amino acids. V lost 5 bases, J lost 1 base, and 24 bases stayed unmatched. The CDR3 sequence is CASSPERVLAGQSRGTDTQYF. The CDR3 region has the DNA TGTGCCAGCAGCCCCGAAAGGGTCTTAGCGGGCCAAAGCCGAGGCACAGATACGCAGTATTTT.